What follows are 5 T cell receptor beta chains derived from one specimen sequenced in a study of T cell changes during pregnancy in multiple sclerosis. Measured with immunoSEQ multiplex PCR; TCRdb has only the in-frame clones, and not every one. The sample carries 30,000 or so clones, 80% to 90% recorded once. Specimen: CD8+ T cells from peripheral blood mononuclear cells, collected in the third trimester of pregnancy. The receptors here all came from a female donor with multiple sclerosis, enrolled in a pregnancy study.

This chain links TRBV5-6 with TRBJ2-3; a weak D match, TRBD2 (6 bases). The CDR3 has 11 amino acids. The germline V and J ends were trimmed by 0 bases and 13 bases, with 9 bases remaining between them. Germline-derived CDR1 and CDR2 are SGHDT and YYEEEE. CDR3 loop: CASSLGREKYF. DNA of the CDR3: TGTGCCAGCAGCTTGGGACGGGAGAAGTATTTT.

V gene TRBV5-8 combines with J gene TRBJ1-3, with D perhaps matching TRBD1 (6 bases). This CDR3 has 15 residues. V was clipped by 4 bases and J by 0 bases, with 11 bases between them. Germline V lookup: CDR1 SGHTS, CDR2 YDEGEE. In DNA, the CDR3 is TGTGCCAGCAGCCTGGGACAAAGCTCTGGAAACACCATATATTTT. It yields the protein CASSLGQSSGNTIYF.

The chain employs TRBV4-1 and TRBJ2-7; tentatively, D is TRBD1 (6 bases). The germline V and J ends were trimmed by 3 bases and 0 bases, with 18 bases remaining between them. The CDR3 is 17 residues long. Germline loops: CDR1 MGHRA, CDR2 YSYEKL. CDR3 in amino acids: CASSHPTLRGSSYEQYF. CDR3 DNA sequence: TGCGCCAGCAGCCACCCAACATTGAGGGGGAGCTCCTACGAGCAGTACTTC.

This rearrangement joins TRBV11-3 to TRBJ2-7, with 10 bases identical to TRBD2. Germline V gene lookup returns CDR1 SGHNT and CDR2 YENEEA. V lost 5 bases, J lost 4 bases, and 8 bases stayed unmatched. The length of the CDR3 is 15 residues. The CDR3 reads CASSPGAGLAYEQYF. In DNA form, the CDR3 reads TGTGCCAGCAGCCCAGGGGCGGGACTAGCGTACGAGCAGTACTTC.

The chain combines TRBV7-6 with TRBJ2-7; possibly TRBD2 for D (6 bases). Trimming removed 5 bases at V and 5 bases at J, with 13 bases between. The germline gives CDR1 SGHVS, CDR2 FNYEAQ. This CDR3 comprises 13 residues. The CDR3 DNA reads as TGTGCCAGCAGCCCCCGGGGGAGAGACGAGCAGTACTTC. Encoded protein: CASSPRGRDEQYF.